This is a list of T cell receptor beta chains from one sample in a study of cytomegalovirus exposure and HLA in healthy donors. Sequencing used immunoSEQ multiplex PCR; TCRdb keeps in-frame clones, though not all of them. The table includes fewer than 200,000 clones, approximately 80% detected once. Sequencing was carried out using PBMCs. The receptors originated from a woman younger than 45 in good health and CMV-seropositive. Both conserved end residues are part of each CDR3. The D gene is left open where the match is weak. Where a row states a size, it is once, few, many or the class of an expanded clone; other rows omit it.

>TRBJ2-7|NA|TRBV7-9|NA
TGTGCCAGCAGCTTAGCGACAGGCTTTGGTGAGCAGTACTTC
CASSLATGFGEQYF
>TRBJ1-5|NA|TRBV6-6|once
TGTGCCAGCACCCCCATATGGGAGGGGAATCAGCCCCAGCATTTT
CASTPIWEGNQPQHF
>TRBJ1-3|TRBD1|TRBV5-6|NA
TGTGCCAGCAGCGGGGACAGGGCCAGGTACACCATATATTTT
CASSGDRARYTIYF
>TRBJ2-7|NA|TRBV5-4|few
TGTGCCAGCAGCAGGGACTGGGGAAGTCTCGGCGAGCAGTACTTC
CASSRDWGSLGEQYF
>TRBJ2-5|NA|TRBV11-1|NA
TGTGCCAGCAGCTTATTAAATTGGTTCGGAGAGACCCAGTACTTC
CASSLLNWFGETQYF
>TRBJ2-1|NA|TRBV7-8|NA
TGTGCCAGCAGCCCAGGTGGTGGCCTCTACAATGAGCAGTTCTTC
CASSPGGGLYNEQFF
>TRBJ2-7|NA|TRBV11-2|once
TGTGCCAGCAGCTTTGGAGGAACCTGGGGAGTCTCCTACGAGCAGTACTTC
CASSFGGTWGVSYEQYF
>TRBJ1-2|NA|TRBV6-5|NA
TGTGCCAGCAGTTACGAGGGGGATGGCTACACCTTC
CASSYEGDGYTF
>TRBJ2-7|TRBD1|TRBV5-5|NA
TGTGCCAGCAGCCCAGGGACAGGTAATACGTACGAGCAGTACTTC
CASSPGTGNTYEQYF
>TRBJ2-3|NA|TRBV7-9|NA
TGTGCCAGCAGCTTAGGACCTAGCTTCATGGCAGATACGCAGTATTTT
CASSLGPSFMADTQYF
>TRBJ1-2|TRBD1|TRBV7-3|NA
TGTGCCAGCAGCTTATACCCTCATGGGACAGGGTCAGATGTAGGCTACACCTTC
CASSLYPHGTGSDVGYTF
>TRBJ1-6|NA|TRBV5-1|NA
TGCGCCAGCAGAGGGGATAATTCACCCCTCCACTTT
CASRGDNSPLHF
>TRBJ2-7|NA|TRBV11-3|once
TGTGCCAGCAGCTTGCAGGGGGGCGACGAGCAGTACTTC
CASSLQGGDEQYF
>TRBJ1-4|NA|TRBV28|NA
TGTGCCAGCAGTCCTCAGGGGAAAAGGTTGGGAAAACTGTTTTTT
CASSPQGKRLGKLFF
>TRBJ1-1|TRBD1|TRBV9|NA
TGTGCCAGCAGCCCCCCGGGACAGGGGGCCAGGAACACTGAAGCTTTCTTT
CASSPPGQGARNTEAFF
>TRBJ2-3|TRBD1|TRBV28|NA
TGTGCCAGCAGTTTTGGACAGGGAACAGATACGCAGTATTTT
CASSFGQGTDTQYF